The 6 T cell receptor beta chains presented below share a single source sample, sequenced in a study of T cells after yellow fever vaccination. TCRdb itself ran the 5' RACE reads through MiXCR, one entry per CDR3 protein. The table includes hundreds of thousands of distinct CDR3 sequences, 6.2% detected once. Specimen: PBMCs, collected 5 days after the yellow fever booster vaccination. The receptors here all came from a man aged 30-40 years who received the YFV17D yellow fever vaccine.

This clonotype has a handful of counts. The chain combines TRBV20-1 with TRBJ2-7; D is unclear. Germline-derived CDR1 and CDR2 are DFQATT and SNEGSKA (reference sequence). Trimming stripped 5 bases from V and 4 bases from J, with 12 bases between. The CDR3 covers 12 residues. Here the CDR3 DNA reads TGCAGTGCTGGGGATAACCAATACGAGCAGTACTTC. This codes for CSAGDNQYEQYF.

This clonotype was seen more than once but under ten times. The rearrangement links TRBV25-1 to TRBJ1-2; no clear D. The germline V gene has CDR1 MGHDK and CDR2 SYGVNS. The CDR3 consists of 13 residues. The V and J ends lost 6 bases and 4 bases respectively, with 12 bases between them. The CDR3 spells CASSRGSPYGYTF. DNA for the CDR3: TGTGCCAGCAGCCGCGGCAGCCCCTATGGCTACACCTTC.

This clonotype was picked up many times. V is TRBV7-2 and J is TRBJ2-4; 9 bases fit TRBD1. The V and J ends lost 3 bases and 6 bases, in that order; junction bases with no gene match: 9. This CDR3 comprises 16 residues. Germline V lookup: CDR1 SGHTA, CDR2 FQGNSA. The CDR3 nucleotides read TGTGCCAGCAGCTTGGTAGGACAGGGGTTGGGAAACATTCAGTACTTC. Translation gives CASSLVGQGLGNIQYF.

This clonotype was detected ten times or more. This chain joins TRBV6-1 and TRBJ2-3; D is undetermined. V lost 5 bases to trimming and J lost 5 bases, with 17 bases between them. The CDR3 sequence is 15 residues long. CDR1 MNHNS and CDR2 SASEGT come from the germline V gene. As DNA, the CDR3 is TGTGCCAGCAGTCCCACTCCGCCCGGGCGAGATACGCAGTATTTT. Its protein is CASSPTPPGRDTQYF.

This clonotype was observed a few times. The rearrangement links TRBV6-1 to TRBJ1-1; 7 nucleotides match TRBD1. The CDR3 is 14 amino acids. CDR1 is MNHNS, CDR2 SASEGT, per germline. Trimming cost V 7 bases and J 5 bases; bases outside gene matches: 10. In DNA form, the CDR3 reads TGTGCCAGCAAGGCGGAGGGGGCGCGAACTGAAGCTTTCTTT. Translated: CASKAEGARTEAFF.

This clonotype was observed a few times. The chain recombines TRBV29-1 with TRBJ2-1, with 14 nucleotides matching TRBD2. CDR3 length: 16 amino acids. The germline V gene has CDR1 SQVTM and CDR2 ANQGSEA. J gave up 9 bases and V 7 bases, and 14 bases lay outside the gene matches. In DNA, the CDR3 is TGCAGCGCCCTCGGACTAGCGGGAGGACTTTTCAGTGAGCAGTTCTTC. Its translation is CSALGLAGGLFSEQFF.